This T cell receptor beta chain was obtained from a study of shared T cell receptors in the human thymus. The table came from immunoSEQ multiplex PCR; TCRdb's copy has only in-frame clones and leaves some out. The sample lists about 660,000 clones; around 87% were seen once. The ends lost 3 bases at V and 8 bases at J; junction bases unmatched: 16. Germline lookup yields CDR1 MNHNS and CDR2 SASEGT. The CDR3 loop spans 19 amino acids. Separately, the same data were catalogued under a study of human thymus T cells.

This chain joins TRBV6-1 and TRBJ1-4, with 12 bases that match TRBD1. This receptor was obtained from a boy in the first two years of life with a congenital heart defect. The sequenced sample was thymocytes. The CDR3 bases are TGTGCCAGCAGTGAGCCGGGGGACAGGGGGCCTCCTAGGGTGGAAAAACTGTTTTTT. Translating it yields CASSEPGDRGPPRVEKLFF.